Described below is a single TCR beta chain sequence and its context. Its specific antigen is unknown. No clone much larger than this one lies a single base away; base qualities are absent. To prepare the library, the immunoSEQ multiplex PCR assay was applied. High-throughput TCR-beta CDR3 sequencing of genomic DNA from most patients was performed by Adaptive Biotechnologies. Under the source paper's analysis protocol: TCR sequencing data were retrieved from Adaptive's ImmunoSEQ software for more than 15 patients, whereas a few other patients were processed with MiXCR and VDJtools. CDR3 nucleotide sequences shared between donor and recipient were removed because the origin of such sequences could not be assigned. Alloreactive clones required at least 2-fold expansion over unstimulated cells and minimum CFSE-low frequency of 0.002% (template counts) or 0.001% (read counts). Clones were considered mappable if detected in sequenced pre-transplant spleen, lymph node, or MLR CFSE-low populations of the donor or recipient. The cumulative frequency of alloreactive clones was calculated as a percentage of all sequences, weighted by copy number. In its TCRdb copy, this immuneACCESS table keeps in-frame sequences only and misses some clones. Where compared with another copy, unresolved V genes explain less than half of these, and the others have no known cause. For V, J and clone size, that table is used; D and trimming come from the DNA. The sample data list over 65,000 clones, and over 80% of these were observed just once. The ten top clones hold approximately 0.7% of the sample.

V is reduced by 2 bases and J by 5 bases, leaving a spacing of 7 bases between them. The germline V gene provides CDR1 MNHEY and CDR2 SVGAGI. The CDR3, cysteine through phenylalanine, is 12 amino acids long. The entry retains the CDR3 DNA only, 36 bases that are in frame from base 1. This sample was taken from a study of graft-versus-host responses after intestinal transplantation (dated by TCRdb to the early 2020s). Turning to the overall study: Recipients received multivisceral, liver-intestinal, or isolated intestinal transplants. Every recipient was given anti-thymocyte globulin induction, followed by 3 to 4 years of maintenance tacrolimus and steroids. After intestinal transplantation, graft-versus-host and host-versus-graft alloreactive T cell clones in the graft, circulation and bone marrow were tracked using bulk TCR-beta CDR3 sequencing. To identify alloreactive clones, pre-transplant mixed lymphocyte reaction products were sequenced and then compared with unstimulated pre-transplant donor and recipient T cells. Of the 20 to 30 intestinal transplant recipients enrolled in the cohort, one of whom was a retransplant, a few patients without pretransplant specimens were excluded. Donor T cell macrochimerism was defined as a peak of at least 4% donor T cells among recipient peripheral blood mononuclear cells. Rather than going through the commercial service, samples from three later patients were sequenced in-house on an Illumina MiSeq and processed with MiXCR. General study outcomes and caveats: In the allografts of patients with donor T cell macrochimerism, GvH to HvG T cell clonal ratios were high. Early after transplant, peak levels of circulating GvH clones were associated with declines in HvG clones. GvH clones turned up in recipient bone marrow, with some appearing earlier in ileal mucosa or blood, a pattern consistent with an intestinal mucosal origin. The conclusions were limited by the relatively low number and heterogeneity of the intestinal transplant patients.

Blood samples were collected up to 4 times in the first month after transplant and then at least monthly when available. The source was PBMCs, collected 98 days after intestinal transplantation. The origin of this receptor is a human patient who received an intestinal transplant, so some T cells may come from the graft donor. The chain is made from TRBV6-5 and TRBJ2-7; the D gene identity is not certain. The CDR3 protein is CASSYPPDEQYF. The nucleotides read TGTGCCAGCAGTTACCCGCCAGACGAGCAGTACTTC.